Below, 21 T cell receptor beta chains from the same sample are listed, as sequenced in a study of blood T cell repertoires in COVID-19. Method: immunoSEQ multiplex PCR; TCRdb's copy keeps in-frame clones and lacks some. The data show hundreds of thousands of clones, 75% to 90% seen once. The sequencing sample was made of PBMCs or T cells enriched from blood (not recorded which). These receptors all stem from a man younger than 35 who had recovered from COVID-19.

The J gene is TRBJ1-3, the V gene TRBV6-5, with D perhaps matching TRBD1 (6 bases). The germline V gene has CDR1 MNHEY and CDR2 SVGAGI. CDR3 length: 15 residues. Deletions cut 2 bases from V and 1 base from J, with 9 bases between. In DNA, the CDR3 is TGTGCCAGCAGTTACCAGGGGCGGTCTGGAAACACCATATATTTT. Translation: CASSYQGRSGNTIYF.

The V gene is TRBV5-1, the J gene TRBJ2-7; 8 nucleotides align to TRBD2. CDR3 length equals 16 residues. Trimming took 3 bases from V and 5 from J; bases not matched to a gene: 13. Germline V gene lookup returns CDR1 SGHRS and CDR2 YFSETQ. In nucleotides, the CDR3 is TGCGCCAGCAGCTCCTACGGGGGGGGGCGCGTCGACGAGCAGTACTTC. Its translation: CASSSYGGGRVDEQYF.

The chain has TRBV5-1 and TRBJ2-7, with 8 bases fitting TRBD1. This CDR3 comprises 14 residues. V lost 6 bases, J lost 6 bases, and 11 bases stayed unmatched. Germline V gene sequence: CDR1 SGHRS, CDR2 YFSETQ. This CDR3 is CASTRTGGTSEQYF. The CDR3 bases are TGCGCCAGCACAAGAACAGGGGGTACTTCCGAGCAGTACTTC. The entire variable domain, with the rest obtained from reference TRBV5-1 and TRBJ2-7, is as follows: KAGVTQTPRYLIKTRGQQVTLSCSPISGHRSVSWYQQTPGQGLQFLFEYFSETQRNKGNFPGRFSGRQFSNSRSEMNVSTLELGDSALYLCASTRTGGTSEQYFGPGTRLTVT.

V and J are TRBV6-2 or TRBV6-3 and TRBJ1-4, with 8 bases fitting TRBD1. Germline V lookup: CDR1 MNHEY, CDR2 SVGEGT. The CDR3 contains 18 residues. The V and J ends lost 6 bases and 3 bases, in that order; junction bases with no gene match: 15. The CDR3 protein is CASRYRTDGQGANEKLFF. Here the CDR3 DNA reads TGTGCCAGCAGATACCGAACCGACGGACAGGGAGCTAATGAAAAACTGTTTTTT.

Written as DNA, the CDR3 is TGTGCCAGCAGCGTAGCTGGGGGCAGCGGGGGGGAAGCAGATACGCAGTATTTT. Residues: CASSVAGGSGGEADTQYF. This chain uses TRBV9 with TRBJ2-3, with TRBD2 identical over 10 bases. CDR1 SGDLS and CDR2 YYNGEE come from the germline V gene. V lost 0 bases to trimming and J lost 4 bases; unmatched junction nucleotides: 11. There are 18 residues in the CDR3.

The CDR3 protein is CASSLMGTGGGYEQYF. The CDR3 DNA reads as TGTGCCAGCAGTTTGATGGGGACAGGGGGCGGCTACGAGCAGTACTTC. V is TRBV6-5 and J is TRBJ2-7; 12 positions match TRBD1. Losses at the gene ends were 4 bases for V and 3 bases for J; bases not matched to a gene: 7. The CDR3 is 16 amino acids. Germline values: CDR1 MNHEY, CDR2 SVGAGI.

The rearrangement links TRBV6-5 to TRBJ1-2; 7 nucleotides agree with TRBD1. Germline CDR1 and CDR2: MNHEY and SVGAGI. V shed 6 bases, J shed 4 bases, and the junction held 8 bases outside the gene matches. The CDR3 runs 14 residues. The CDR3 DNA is TGTGCCAGCAGCTCTACGACAGGGACCTATGGCTACACCTTC. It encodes CASSSTTGTYGYTF.

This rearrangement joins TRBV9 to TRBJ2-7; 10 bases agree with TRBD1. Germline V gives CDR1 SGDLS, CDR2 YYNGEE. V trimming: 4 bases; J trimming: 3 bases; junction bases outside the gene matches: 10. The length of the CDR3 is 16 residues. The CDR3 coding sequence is TGTGCCAGCAGCCTATCCGGGACAGGGGTGCTCTACGAGCAGTACTTC. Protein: CASSLSGTGVLYEQYF.

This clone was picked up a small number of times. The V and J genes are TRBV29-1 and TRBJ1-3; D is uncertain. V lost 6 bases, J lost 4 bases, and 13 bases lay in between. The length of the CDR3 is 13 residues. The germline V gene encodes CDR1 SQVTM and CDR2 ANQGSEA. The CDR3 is CSVLSTSGNTIYF. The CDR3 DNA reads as TGCAGCGTCCTATCAACGTCCGGAAACACCATATATTTT.

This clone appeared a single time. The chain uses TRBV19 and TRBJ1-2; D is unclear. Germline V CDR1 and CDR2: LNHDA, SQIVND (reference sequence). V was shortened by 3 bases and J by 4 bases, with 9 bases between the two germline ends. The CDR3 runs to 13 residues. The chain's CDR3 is CASSISTAYGYTF. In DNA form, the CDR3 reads TGTGCCAGTAGTATCTCCACAGCCTATGGCTACACCTTC. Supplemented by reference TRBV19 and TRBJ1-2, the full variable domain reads DGGITQSPKYLFRKEGQNVTLSCEQNLNHDAMYWYRQDPGQGLRLIYYSQIVNDFQKGDIAEGYSVSREKKESFPLTVTSAQKNPTAFYLCASSISTAYGYTFGSGTRLTVV.

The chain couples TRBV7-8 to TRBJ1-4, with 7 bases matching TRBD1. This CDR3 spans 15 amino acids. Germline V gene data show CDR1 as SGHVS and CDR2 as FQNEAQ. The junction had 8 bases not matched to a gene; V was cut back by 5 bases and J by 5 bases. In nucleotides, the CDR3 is TGTGCCAGCAGCCCCCGGGACAGCCCCAATGAAAAACTGTTTTTT. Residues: CASSPRDSPNEKLFF.

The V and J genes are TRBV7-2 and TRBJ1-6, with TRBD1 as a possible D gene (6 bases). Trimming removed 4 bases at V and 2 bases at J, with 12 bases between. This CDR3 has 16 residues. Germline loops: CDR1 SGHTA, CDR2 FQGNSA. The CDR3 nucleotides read TGTGCCAGCAGCTCCAGGGGACGCGCCTATAATTCACCCCTCCACTTT. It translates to CASSSRGRAYNSPLHF. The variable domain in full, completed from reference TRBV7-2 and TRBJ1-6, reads GAGVSQSPSNKVTEKGKDVELRCDPISGHTALYWYRQSLGQGLEFLIYFQGNSAPDKSGLPSDRFSAERTGGSVSTLTIQRTQQEDSAVYLCASSSRGRAYNSPLHFGNGTRLTVT.

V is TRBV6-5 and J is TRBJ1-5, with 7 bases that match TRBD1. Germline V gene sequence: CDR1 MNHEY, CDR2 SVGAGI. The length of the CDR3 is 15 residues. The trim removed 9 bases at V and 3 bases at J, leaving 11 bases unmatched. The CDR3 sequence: CASDEAGGNNQPQHF. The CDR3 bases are TGTGCCAGTGACGAGGCAGGGGGGAACAATCAGCCCCAGCATTTT.

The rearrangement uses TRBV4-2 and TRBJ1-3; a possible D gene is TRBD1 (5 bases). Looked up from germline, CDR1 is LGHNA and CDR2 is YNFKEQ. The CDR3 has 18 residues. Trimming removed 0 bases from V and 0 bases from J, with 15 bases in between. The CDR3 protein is CASSQEGGPLFSGNTIYF. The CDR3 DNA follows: TGTGCCAGCAGCCAAGAGGGGGGTCCGTTATTCTCTGGAAACACCATATATTTT.

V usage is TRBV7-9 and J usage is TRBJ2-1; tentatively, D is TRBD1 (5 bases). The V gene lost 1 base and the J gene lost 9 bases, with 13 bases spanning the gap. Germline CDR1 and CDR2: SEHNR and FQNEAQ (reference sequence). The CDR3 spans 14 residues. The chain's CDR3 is CASSLEGQAPEQFF. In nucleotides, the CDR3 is TGTGCCAGCAGCTTAGAGGGGCAGGCCCCTGAGCAGTTCTTC.

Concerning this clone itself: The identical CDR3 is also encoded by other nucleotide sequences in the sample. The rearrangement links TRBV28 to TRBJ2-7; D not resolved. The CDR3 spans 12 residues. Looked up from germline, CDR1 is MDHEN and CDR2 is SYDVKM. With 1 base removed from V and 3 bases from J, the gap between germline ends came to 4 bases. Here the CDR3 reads CASSLSGYEQYF. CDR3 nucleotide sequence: TGTGCCAGCAGTTTATCGGGCTACGAGCAGTACTTC.

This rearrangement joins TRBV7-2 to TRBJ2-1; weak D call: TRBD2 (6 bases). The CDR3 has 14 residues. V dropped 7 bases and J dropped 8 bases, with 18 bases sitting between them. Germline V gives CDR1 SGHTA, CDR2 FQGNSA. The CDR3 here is CASTLRGLSHEQFF. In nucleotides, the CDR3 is TGTGCCAGCACCCTAAGGGGACTCTCGCATGAGCAGTTCTTC. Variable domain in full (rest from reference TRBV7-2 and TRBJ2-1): GAGVSQSPSNKVTEKGKDVELRCDPISGHTALYWYRQSLGQGLEFLIYFQGNSAPDKSGLPSDRFSAERTGGSVSTLTIQRTQQEDSAVYLCASTLRGLSHEQFFGPGTRLTVL.

CDR3 sequence: CASRHSSGGKGDTQYF. CDR3 in DNA: TGTGCCAGCAGGCACTCTAGCGGGGGGAAGGGGGATACGCAGTATTTT. The genes are TRBV3-1 (or the pseudogene TRBV3-2) and TRBJ2-3, with 11 bases aligning to TRBD2. In germline, CDR1 is LGHDT, CDR2 YNNKEL (reference sequence). The J segment lost 6 bases and the V segment lost 6 bases, leaving 11 bases of the junction unmatched. The CDR3 loop spans 16 amino acids.

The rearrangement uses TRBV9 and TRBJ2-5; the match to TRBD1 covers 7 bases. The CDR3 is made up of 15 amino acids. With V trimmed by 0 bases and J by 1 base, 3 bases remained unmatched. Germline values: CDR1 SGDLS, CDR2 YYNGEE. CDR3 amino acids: CASSVVGTAQETQYF. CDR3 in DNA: TGTGCCAGCAGCGTAGTGGGGACAGCCCAAGAGACCCAGTACTTC. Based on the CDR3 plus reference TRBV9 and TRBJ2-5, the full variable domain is DSGVTQTPKHLITATGQRVTLRCSPRSGDLSVYWYQQSLDQGLQFLIQYYNGEERAKGNILERFSAQQFPDLHSELNLSSLELGDSALYFCASSVVGTAQETQYFGPGTRLLVL.

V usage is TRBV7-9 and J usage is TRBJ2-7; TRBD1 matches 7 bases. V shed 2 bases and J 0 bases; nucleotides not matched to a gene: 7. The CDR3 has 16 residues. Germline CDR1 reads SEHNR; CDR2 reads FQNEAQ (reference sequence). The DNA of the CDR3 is TGTGCCAGCAGCTTAATACCGACAGGGAGCTCCTACGAGCAGTACTTC. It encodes CASSLIPTGSSYEQYF.

CDR3 protein: CASTGEMNTEAFF. The CDR3 nucleotides are TGTGCCAGCACAGGGGAAATGAACACTGAAGCTTTCTTT. The chain links TRBV2 to TRBJ1-1; tentative D call: TRBD1 (6 bases). This CDR3 comprises 13 residues. Germline loops: CDR1 SNHLY, CDR2 FYNNEI. Trimming left V 7 bases short and J 0 bases short, with 9 bases between.